Below, 6 T cell receptor beta chains from the same sample are listed, as sequenced in a study of early T cells in non-severe SARS-CoV-2 infection (dated by TCRdb to the early 2020s). Libraries were prepared through 5' RACE. For sequencing, a NextSeq 500 was employed. TCRdb applied fastp at Q25 and MiXCR to the public reads, then kept only in-frame beta chains. Under each unique CDR3 protein, matching rows form one entry showing the most common genes and DNA. The sample table lists approximately 99,000 distinct CDR3 sequences, about 12% of them with a count of one. In total, the top ten clones hold around 3% of the sample. The sequenced sample was whole blood. The receptors come from an adult who was a healthcare worker with PCR-confirmed SARS-CoV-2 infection or an uninfected control (not recorded which).

The genes are TRBV27 and TRBJ1-1; no clear D. Germline-derived CDR1 and CDR2 are MNHEY and SMNVEV (reference sequence). CDR3 length: 13 residues. Trimming took 3 bases from V and 4 from J, leaving 9 bases between them. CDR3 sequence (DNA): TGTGCCAGCAGTTTTCACGGGCTCACTGAAGCTTTCTTT. Protein: CASSFHGLTEAFF.

A word on this clonotype: Possible read error: a much larger clone is one base away. The chain combines TRBV19 with TRBJ2-2, with D possibly TRBD1 on 6 matching bases. Germline-derived CDR1 and CDR2 are LNHDA and SQIVND (reference sequence). The CDR3 sequence is 17 residues long. This CDR3 is CASSIYPRQGNTGELIF. The CDR3 DNA follows: TGTGCCAGTAGTATCTACCCTCGGCAGGGGAACACCGGGGAGCTGATTTTT.

The chain carries TRBV3-1 and TRBJ2-3, with D unclear. Germline V gene lookup returns CDR1 LGHDT and CDR2 YNNKEL (reference sequence). CDR3 length equals 14 residues. Trimming cost V 11 bases and J 1 base, with 16 bases left between them. The CDR3, as DNA: TGTGCCCAGGCGTGCGGCCCCTGCACAGATACGCAGTATTTT. This translates into CAQACGPCTDTQYF.

V usage is TRBV10-3 and J usage is TRBJ1-1; D remains ambiguous. Germline lookup yields CDR1 ENHRY and CDR2 SYGVKD. The CDR3 loop spans 16 amino acids. Trimming stripped 0 bases from V and 0 bases from J, with 11 bases between. The CDR3 DNA sequence: TGTGCCATCAGTGAGTCGAAGCCGGGCATGAACACTGAAGCTTTCTTT. It yields the protein CAISESKPGMNTEAFF.

This clonotype has at least ten counts. The chain links TRBV10-2 to TRBJ1-2; tentative D call: TRBD1 (6 bases). CDR1 and CDR2 from the germline V gene are WSHSY and SAAADI. This CDR3 region has 15 residues. V dropped 3 bases and J dropped 4 bases, with 15 bases sitting between them. CDR3 loop: CASSDTGNIGYGYTF. CDR3 DNA: TGCGCCAGCAGTGATACAGGGAATATCGGCTATGGCTACACCTTC.

This clonotype was observed a handful of times. The chain couples TRBV10-3 to TRBJ2-7; the D is unclear. The CDR3 length is 11 residues. Germline V CDR1 and CDR2: ENHRY, SYGVKD. V was shortened by 4 bases and J by 4 bases, with 5 bases between the two germline ends. The CDR3: CAISASYEQYF. The CDR3 DNA reads as TGTGCCATCAGTGCGAGTTACGAGCAGTACTTC.